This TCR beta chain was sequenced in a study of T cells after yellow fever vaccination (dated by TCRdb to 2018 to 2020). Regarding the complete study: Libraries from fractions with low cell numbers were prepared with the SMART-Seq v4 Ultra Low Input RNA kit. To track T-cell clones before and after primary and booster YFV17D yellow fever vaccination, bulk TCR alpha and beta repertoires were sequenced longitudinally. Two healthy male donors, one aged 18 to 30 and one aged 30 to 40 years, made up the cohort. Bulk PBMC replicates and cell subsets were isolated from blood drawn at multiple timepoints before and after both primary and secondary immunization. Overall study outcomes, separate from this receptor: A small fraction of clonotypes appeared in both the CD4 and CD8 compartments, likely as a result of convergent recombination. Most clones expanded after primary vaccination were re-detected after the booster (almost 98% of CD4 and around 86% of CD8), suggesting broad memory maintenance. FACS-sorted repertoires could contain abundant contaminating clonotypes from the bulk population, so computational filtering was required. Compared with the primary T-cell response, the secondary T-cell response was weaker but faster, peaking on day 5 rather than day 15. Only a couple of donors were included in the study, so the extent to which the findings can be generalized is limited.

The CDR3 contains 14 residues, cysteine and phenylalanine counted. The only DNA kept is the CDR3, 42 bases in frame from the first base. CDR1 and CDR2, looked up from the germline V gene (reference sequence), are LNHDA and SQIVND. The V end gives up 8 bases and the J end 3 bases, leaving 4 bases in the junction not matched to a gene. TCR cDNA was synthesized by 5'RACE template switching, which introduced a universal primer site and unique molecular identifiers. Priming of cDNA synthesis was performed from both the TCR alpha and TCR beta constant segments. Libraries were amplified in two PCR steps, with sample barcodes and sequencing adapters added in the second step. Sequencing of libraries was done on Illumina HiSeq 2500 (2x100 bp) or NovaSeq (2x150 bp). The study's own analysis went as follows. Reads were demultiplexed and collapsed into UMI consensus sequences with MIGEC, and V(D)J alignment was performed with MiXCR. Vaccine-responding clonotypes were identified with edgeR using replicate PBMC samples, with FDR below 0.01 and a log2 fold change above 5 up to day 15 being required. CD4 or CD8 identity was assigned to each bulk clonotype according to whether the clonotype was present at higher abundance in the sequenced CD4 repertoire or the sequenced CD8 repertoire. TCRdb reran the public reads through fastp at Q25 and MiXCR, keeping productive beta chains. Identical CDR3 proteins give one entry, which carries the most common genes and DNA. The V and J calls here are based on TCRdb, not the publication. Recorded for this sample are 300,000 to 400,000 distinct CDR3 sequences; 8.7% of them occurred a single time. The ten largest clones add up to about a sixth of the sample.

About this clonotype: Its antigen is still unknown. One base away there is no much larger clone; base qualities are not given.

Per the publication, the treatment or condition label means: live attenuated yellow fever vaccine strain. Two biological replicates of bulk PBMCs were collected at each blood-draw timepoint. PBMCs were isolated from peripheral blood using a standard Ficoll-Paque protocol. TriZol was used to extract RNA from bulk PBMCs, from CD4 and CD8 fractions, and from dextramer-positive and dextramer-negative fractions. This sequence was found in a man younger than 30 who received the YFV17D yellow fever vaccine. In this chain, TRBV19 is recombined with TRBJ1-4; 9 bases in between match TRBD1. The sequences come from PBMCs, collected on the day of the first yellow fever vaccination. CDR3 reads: CASAWDRANEKLFF. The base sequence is TGTGCCAGTGCCTGGGACAGGGCTAATGAAAAACTGTTTTTT. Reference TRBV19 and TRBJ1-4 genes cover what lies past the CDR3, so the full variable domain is DGGITQSPKYLFRKEGQNVTLSCEQNLNHDAMYWYRQDPGQGLRLIYYSQIVNDFQKGDIAEGYSVSREKKESFPLTVTSAQKNPTAFYLCASAWDRANEKLFFGSGTQLSVL.